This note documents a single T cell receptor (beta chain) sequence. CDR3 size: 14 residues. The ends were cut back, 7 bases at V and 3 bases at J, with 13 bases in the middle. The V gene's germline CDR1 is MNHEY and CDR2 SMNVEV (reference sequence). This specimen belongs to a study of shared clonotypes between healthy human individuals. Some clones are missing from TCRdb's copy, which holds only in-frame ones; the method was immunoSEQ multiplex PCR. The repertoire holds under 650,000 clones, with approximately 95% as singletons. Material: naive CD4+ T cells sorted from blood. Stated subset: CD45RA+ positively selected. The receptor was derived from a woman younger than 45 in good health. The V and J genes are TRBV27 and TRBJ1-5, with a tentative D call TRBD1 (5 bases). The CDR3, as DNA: TGTGCCAGCATCTCGGGGGTGCTCAATCAGCCCCAGCATTTT. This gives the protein CASISGVLNQPQHF.